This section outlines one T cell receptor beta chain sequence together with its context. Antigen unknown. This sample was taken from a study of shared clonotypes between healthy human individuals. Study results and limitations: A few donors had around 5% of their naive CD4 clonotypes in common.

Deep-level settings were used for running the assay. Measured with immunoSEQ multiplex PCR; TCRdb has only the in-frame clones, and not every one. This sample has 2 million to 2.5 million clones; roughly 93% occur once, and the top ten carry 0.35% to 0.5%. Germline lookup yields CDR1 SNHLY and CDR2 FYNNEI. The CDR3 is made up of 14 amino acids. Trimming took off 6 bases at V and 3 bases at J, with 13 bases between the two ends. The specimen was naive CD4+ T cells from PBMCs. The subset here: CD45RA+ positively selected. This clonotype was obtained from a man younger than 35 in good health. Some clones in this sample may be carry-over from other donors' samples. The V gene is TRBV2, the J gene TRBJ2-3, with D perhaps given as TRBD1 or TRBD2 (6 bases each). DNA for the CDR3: TGTGCCAGCAGCGGGGGCTACAGTACAGATACGCAGTATTTT. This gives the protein CASSGGYSTDTQYF.